These 29 T cell receptor beta chains share one sample of origin, sequenced in a study of molecular identifiers for immune sequencing clone quantification (dated by TCRdb to 2016 to 2019). Library creation used PCR. The sequencer listed for this sample is NextSeq 500. TCRdb handled the public reads itself, with Q25 trimming in fastp and clone calling in MiXCR, and kept productive beta chains. Rows with a matching CDR3 protein are joined into one entry that keeps the most common DNA and genes. The sample table lists about half a million distinct CDR3 sequences, about 25% of them with a count of one. The ten biggest clones cover under 0.8% of the sample. The sequenced sample consisted of naive CD8+ T cells from blood, with Jurkat cell RNA spiked in. The cell subset or site label corresponds to: FACS-sorted CD8+CD4-CCR7+CD45RA+ naive T cells. These receptors were obtained from a human donor in good health. Some libraries in this study had Jurkat cell RNA spiked in.

J is TRBJ2-7 and V is TRBV7-2; D is possibly TRBD1 (6 bases). The CDR3 sequence is 14 residues long. Germline V gene sequence: CDR1 SGHTA, CDR2 FQGNSA. V was pared by 0 bases and J by 3 bases, with 9 bases between. CDR3 sequence: CASSLAGADYEQYF. The CDR3 DNA sequence: TGTGCCAGCAGCTTAGCGGGGGCAGACTACGAGCAGTACTTC. The full variable domain, its missing parts supplied by reference TRBV7-2 and TRBJ2-7, is GAGVSQSPSNKVTEKGKDVELRCDPISGHTALYWYRQSLGQGLEFLIYFQGNSAPDKSGLPSDRFSAERTGGSVSTLTIQRTQQEDSAVYLCASSLAGADYEQYFGPGTRLTVT.

As regards this clonotype: A read error may be the cause here, since a much bigger clone is one base away. The chain recombines TRBV9 with TRBJ2-3; tentative D call: TRBD2 (7 bases). In germline, CDR1 is SGDLS, CDR2 YYNGEE. Trimming left V 4 bases short and J 2 bases short, with 17 bases between. This CDR3 spans 16 amino acids. As DNA, the CDR3 is TGTGCCAGCAGCCCTAGGCGCGGGGGCCCCACAGATACGCAGTATTTT. Translation gives CASSPRRGGPTDTQYF.

This clonotype was counted many times. The chain uses TRBV6-1 and TRBJ1-5, with D hard to call. The CDR3 loop spans 16 amino acids. Trimming took off 7 bases at V and 2 bases at J, with 18 bases between the two ends. CDR1 is MNHNS and CDR2 is SASEGT in the germline V gene. CDR3 sequence: CASIEWGRWGNQPQHF. As DNA, the CDR3 is TGTGCCAGCATCGAATGGGGAAGATGGGGCAATCAGCCCCAGCATTTT.

In this sample, this clonotype turned up a few times. V is TRBV6-5 and J is TRBJ2-3, with a tentative D call TRBD2 (5 bases). Trimming cost V 6 bases and J 1 base, with 11 bases left between them. CDR3 length equals 14 residues. Germline CDR1 MNHEY, CDR2 SVGAGI. CDR3: CASRSEGGTDTQYF. The CDR3, as DNA: TGTGCCAGCAGGAGTGAGGGAGGCACAGATACGCAGTATTTT.

This clonotype has only a few counts. The V call is TRBV7-9, the J call TRBJ2-2; the match to TRBD2 covers 14 bases. Germline V CDR1 and CDR2: SEHNR, FQNEAQ (reference sequence). The junction had 3 bases not matched to a gene; V was cut back by 0 bases and J by 0 bases. CDR3 length: 19 residues. CDR3 region: CASSLAGTSGRANTGELFF. The CDR3 bases are TGTGCCAGCAGCTTAGCCGGGACTAGCGGGAGAGCGAACACCGGGGAGCTGTTTTTT.

The V call is TRBV20-1, the J call TRBJ2-4; 7 bases map to TRBD1. In germline, CDR1 is DFQATT, CDR2 SNEGSKA (reference sequence). The CDR3 is made up of 20 amino acids. V shed 3 bases, J shed 5 bases, and the junction held 25 bases outside the gene matches. The CDR3 protein is CSARGPWDRHPGSGQNIQYF. The CDR3 nucleotides read TGCAGTGCTAGGGGACCCTGGGACAGACACCCGGGATCGGGGCAAAACATTCAGTACTTC.

The chain uses TRBV13 and TRBJ2-7; 13 nucleotides agree with TRBD2. Unmatched junction bases numbered 10, after V lost 8 bases and J lost 6 bases. This CDR3 is 15 amino acids long. Germline lookup yields CDR1 PRHDT and CDR2 FYEKMQ (reference sequence). As DNA, the CDR3 is TGTGCCAGCGGCATGGGACTAGCGGGGACCCTCGAGCAGTACTTC. This encodes CASGMGLAGTLEQYF.

The genes are TRBV18 and TRBJ2-5, with D possibly TRBD1 on 6 matching bases. Looked up from germline, CDR1 is KGHSH and CDR2 is LQKENI. The CDR3 has 15 residues. V was pared by 3 bases and J by 0 bases, with 11 bases between. The CDR3 here is CASSPNRENQETQYF. The CDR3 nucleotides are TGTGCCAGCTCACCGAACAGGGAAAACCAAGAGACCCAGTACTTC.

This clonotype was observed at least ten times. This chain joins TRBV2 and TRBJ2-2; 10 nucleotides match TRBD2. There are 17 residues in the CDR3. The germline V gene encodes CDR1 SNHLY and CDR2 FYNNEI. Trimming took 2 bases from V and 6 from J; bases not matched to a gene: 9. In nucleotides, the CDR3 is TGTGCCAGCAGTGAATTCGGAGCGGGAGGGAATGCCGGGGAGCTGTTTTTT. Its translation is CASSEFGAGGNAGELFF.

The genes are TRBV5-4 and TRBJ2-3, with 8 bases aligning to TRBD2. The J segment lost 5 bases and the V segment lost 6 bases, leaving 8 bases of the junction unmatched. CDR1 and CDR2 (germline): SGHNT, YYREEE (reference sequence). The CDR3 length is 14 residues. The CDR3, as DNA: TGTGCCAGCAACGGGGGGGGCGTGATAGATACGCAGTATTTT. It codes for CASNGGGVIDTQYF.

The CDR3 nucleotides read TGTGCCAGCAGTTCCCGCCCCCTCGGCGCTGGAAACACCATATATTTT. Translated: CASSSRPLGAGNTIYF. This chain uses TRBV27 with TRBJ1-3, with D unresolved. V was clipped by 4 bases and J by 2 bases, with 15 bases between them. Germline lookup yields CDR1 MNHEY and CDR2 SMNVEV (reference sequence). This CDR3 is 16 amino acids long.

This clonotype was detected many times. The V call is TRBV5-6, the J call TRBJ1-4; weak D call: TRBD1 (5 bases). Germline-derived CDR1 and CDR2 are SGHDT and YYEEEE. Trimming left V 4 bases short and J 0 bases short, with 31 bases between. This CDR3 region has 22 residues. CDR3 region: CASSRTSWDVTSRESTNEKLFF. The CDR3 DNA sequence: TGTGCCAGCAGCCGAACATCGTGGGACGTCACGTCCCGAGAGTCAACTAATGAAAAACTGTTTTTT.

The rearrangement joins TRBV6-1 to TRBJ2-7, with D perhaps TRBD2 (6 bases). Germline values: CDR1 MNHNS, CDR2 SASEGT. This CDR3 region has 14 residues. Deletions cut 2 bases from V and 2 bases from J, with 10 bases between. CDR3 DNA sequence: TGTGCCAGCAGTGAATCATGGGGGGCCTACGAGCAGTACTTC. The encoded protein is CASSESWGAYEQYF.

The table lists this clonotype with many counts. This sequence joins TRBV27 and TRBJ1-1; D is possibly TRBD1 (6 bases). CDR3 size: 13 residues. Germline V lookup: CDR1 MNHEY, CDR2 SMNVEV (reference sequence). The ends were cut back, 4 bases at V and 7 bases at J, with 13 bases in the middle. The CDR3 bases are TGTGCCAGCAGTTATGACAGGATTGGTGAAGCTTTCTTT. This gives the protein CASSYDRIGEAFF.

The V call is TRBV6-2 or TRBV6-3, the J call TRBJ2-2, with TRBD2 matching 7 bases. Germline V lookup: CDR1 MNHEY, CDR2 SVGEGT. V gave up 6 bases and J gave up 4 bases; unmatched junction bases: 11. The CDR3 is 16 residues long. Here the CDR3 DNA reads TGTGCCAGCAGCCACCCCGGACTAGTTAGCACCGGGGAGCTGTTTTTT. This translates into CASSHPGLVSTGELFF.

This clonotype came up a few times. The V gene is TRBV7-8, the J gene TRBJ2-4; D gene ambiguous. Germline lookup yields CDR1 SGHVS and CDR2 FQNEAQ. The length of the CDR3 is 14 residues. Trimming took off 0 bases at V and 2 bases at J, with 5 bases between the two ends. CDR3 amino acids: CASSLASSKNIQYF. CDR3 DNA: TGTGCCAGCAGCTTAGCTAGTTCCAAAAACATTCAGTACTTC. The whole variable domain, filled in from reference TRBV7-8 and TRBJ2-4, reads GAGVSQSPRYKVAKRGQDVALRCDPISGHVSLFWYQQALGQGPEFLTYFQNEAQLDKSGLPSDRFFAERPEGSVSTLKIQRTQQEDSAVYLCASSLASSKNIQYFGAGTRLSVL.

There are a few counts of this clonotype. This sequence joins TRBV27 and TRBJ2-3; D not resolved. CDR3 length: 15 residues. Germline V gene sequence: CDR1 MNHEY, CDR2 SMNVEV (reference sequence). Trimming took 3 bases from V and 0 from J, leaving 10 bases between them. The CDR3 bases are TGTGCCAGCAGTTTTAAGTCAGCTAGCACAGATACGCAGTATTTT. Protein sequence: CASSFKSASTDTQYF.

The table lists this clonotype with many counts. V usage is TRBV5-4 and J usage is TRBJ2-3; 7 bases align to TRBD1. Unmatched junction bases numbered 3, after V lost 1 base and J lost 1 base. This CDR3 has 15 residues. Germline V gene data show CDR1 as SGHNT and CDR2 as YYREEE (reference sequence). The CDR3 region is CASSLLDRGTDTQYF. CDR3 nucleotide sequence: TGTGCCAGCAGCTTGCTTGACAGGGGCACAGATACGCAGTATTTT.

The rearrangement links TRBV11-2 to TRBJ2-5, with D possibly matching TRBD1 (6 bases). The CDR3 is 18 residues long. Germline CDR1 reads SGHAT; CDR2 reads FQNNGV. V lost 1 base and J 1 base, leaving 19 bases between the germline ends. The CDR3 sequence is CASSLGVFGQIFQETQYF. CDR3 bases: TGTGCCAGCAGCTTAGGCGTTTTCGGACAGATATTCCAAGAGACCCAGTACTTC.

This clonotype was recorded once. A much larger clone lies a single base off, so this may be a read error. CDR3 amino acids: CASSSRYNEQIF. DNA of the CDR3: TGTGCCAGCAGCTCTCGCTACAATGAGCAGATCTTC. V usage is TRBV7-2 and J usage is TRBJ2-1; the D is unclear. Germline CDR1 SGHTA, CDR2 FQGNSA. The CDR3 totals 12 residues. Using reference TRBV7-2 and TRBJ2-1 for the parts outside the CDR3, the full variable domain is GAGVSQSPSNKVTEKGKDVELRCDPISGHTALYWYRQSLGQGLEFLIYFQGNSAPDKSGLPSDRFSAERTGGSVSTLTIQRTQQEDSAVYLCASSSRYNEQIFGPGTRLTVL.

This clonotype was counted a few times. This rearrangement joins TRBV15 to TRBJ2-5; 10 positions agree with TRBD2. The germline CDR1 and CDR2 sequences are LNHNV and YYDKDF (reference sequence). The CDR3 totals 15 residues. Trimming at V came to 4 bases and at J to 4 bases, leaving 6 bases not matched to a gene. CDR3 nucleotides: TGTGCCACCAGCATTAGGCTAGCGGGAGCAGAGACCCAGTACTTC. Protein product: CATSIRLAGAETQYF.

Many counts were recorded for this clonotype. The chain has TRBV13 and TRBJ2-2; weak D call: TRBD2 (5 bases). The CDR3 has 13 amino acids. The V gene lost 2 bases and the J gene lost 5 bases, with 6 bases spanning the gap. Looked up from germline, CDR1 is PRHDT and CDR2 is FYEKMQ (reference sequence). CDR3 sequence: CASSLRGTGELFF. For the CDR3, the DNA is TGTGCCAGCAGCTTACGAGGGACCGGGGAGCTGTTTTTT.

The rearrangement joins TRBV6-2 or TRBV6-3 to TRBJ2-3; unclear D gene. The V and J ends lost 4 bases and 4 bases respectively, with 9 bases between them. Per the germline V gene, CDR1 is MNHEY and CDR2 is SVGEGT. The CDR3 runs 13 residues. CDR3 in amino acids: CASSSWAADTQYF. Written as DNA, the CDR3 is TGTGCCAGCAGTTCCTGGGCGGCAGATACGCAGTATTTT.

Ten or more counts support this clonotype. The genes are TRBV19 and TRBJ2-3; weak D call: TRBD1 (6 bases). CDR1 LNHDA and CDR2 SQIVND come from the germline V gene (reference sequence). The V end lost 3 bases, the J end lost 2 bases, and 12 bases lay between the germline ends. CDR3 length: 15 amino acids. The CDR3 region is CASSIVGQPTDTQYF. DNA of the CDR3: TGTGCCAGTAGTATCGTCGGACAGCCCACAGATACGCAGTATTTT.

This clonotype was observed a few times. The chain links TRBV12-3 or TRBV12-4 to TRBJ2-1, with D possibly TRBD1 on 6 matching bases. There are 13 residues in the CDR3. V lost 5 bases and J lost 4, with 9 bases in between. CDR3 in amino acids: CASSADSYNEQFF. CDR3 in DNA: TGTGCCAGCAGTGCGGACAGTTACAATGAGCAGTTCTTC.

V gene TRBV5-6 combines with J gene TRBJ1-1; D unresolved. In germline, CDR1 is SGHDT, CDR2 YYEEEE. The CDR3 runs to 17 residues. Trimming shortened V by 3 bases and J by 7 bases, and 25 bases separated the two germline ends. The CDR3 region has the DNA TGTGCCAGCAGCTCATCATCCCTGAGGGTAGAGGTCATTGAAGCTTTCTTT. It translates to CASSSSSLRVEVIEAFF.

The chain has TRBV25-1 and TRBJ2-7; possible D gene TRBD2, 6 bases. Trimming left V 6 bases short and J 6 bases short, with 18 bases between. The CDR3 totals 14 residues. The germline V gene has CDR1 MGHDK and CDR2 SYGVNS. The CDR3 sequence is CASSPGGGAGEQYF. The CDR3 nucleotides are TGTGCCAGCAGCCCCGGTGGAGGGGCGGGCGAGCAGTACTTC.

In its sample, this clonotype was seen a few times. The gene calls are TRBV27 and TRBJ1-5, with unresolved D. The CDR3 consists of 14 residues. Germline V CDR1 and CDR2: MNHEY, SMNVEV (reference sequence). V was pared by 4 bases and J by 5 bases, with 12 bases between. For the CDR3, the DNA is TGTGCCAGCAGTTCGACGGGATTCTATCAGCCCCAGCATTTT. Protein: CASSSTGFYQPQHF.

This clonotype was seen more than once but under ten times. The V and J genes are TRBV5-1 and TRBJ2-7; maybe TRBD2 (7 bases). CDR1 and CDR2 from the germline V gene are SGHRS and YFSETQ. Deletions cut 2 bases from V and 0 bases from J, with 12 bases between. CDR3 size: 15 residues. DNA of the CDR3: TGCGCCAGCAGCTTAATCGGGGGGCCCTCCTACGAGCAGTACTTC. Translated: CASSLIGGPSYEQYF.